This T cell receptor beta chain was sequenced during a study of shared clonotypes between healthy human individuals. Overall study: Samples came from two female and a few male donors aged 18 to 49.

Study results and limitations: Naive subsets tended to show greater estimated richness than memory subsets. Several donors held about 5% of naive CD4 clonotypes in common.

This clone was seen only a few times. Its antigen is still unknown. Generated by immunoSEQ multiplex PCR, the TCRdb table keeps only in-frame clones and is missing some. Of 100,000 to 120,000 clones detected, around 71% appear once; the ten largest clones hold 20% to 25%. The sequence came from a woman aged 30 to 39 in good health. The sample consisted of memory CD8+ T cells sorted from blood. Subset indicated: CD45RO+ cells pooled with CCR7-negative TemRA cells.

In nucleotides, the CDR3 is TGTGCCAGCAGTGATTCAGGGGGTCATCAGCCCCAGCATTTT. It specifies CASSDSGGHQPQHF. The chain combines TRBV6-1 with TRBJ1-5; TRBD1 matches 7 bases. Germline-derived CDR1 and CDR2 are MNHNS and SASEGT. With V trimmed by 3 bases and J by 5 bases, 4 bases remained unmatched. The CDR3 length is 14 residues.